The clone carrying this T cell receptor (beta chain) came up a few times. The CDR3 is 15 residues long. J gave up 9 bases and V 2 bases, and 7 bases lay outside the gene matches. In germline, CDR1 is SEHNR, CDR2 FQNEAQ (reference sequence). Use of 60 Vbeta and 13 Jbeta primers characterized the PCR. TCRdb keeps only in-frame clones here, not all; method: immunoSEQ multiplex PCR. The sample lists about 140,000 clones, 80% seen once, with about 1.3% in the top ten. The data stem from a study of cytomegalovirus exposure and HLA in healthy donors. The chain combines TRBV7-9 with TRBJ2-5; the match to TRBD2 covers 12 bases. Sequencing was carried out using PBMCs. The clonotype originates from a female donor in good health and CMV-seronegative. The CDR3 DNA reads TGTGCCAGCAGCTTACGACTAGCGGGGGTCGAGTCCCAGTACTTC. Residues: CASSLRLAGVESQYF.